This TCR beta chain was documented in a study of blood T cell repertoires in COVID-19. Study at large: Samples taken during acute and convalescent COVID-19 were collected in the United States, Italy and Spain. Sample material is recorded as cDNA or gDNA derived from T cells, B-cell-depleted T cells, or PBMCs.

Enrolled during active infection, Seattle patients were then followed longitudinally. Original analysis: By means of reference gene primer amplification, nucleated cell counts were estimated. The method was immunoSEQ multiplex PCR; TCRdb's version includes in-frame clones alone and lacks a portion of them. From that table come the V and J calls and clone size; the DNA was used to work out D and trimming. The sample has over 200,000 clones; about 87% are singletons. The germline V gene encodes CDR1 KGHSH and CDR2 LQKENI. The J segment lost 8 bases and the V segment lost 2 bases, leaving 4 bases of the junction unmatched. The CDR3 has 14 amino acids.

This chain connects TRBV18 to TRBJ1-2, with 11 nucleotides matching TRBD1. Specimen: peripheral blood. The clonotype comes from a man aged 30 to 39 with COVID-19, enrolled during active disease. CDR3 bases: TGTGCCAGCTCACCATGGACAGGGGGCATCGGCTACACCTTC. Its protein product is CASSPWTGGIGYTF.